This T cell receptor beta chain was sequenced in a study of blood T cell repertoires in COVID-19. The wider study: From T cells, B-cell-depleted T cells, or PBMCs came the material, which was cDNA or gDNA.

Germline V gene sequence: CDR1 MNHEY, CDR2 SVGAGI. Trimming stripped 6 bases from V and 11 bases from J, with 16 bases between. The CDR3 runs 12 residues. Using immunoSEQ multiplex PCR, the repertoire was profiled, and TCRdb retains in-frame clones only, with some absent. The data show about 270,000 clones, about 91% seen once. Those who participated ranged in age from roughly 18 to 90 years and resided in some 24 US areas. The chain couples TRBV6-5 to TRBJ1-1; the D gene is possibly TRBD1 (5 bases). The receptor was derived from a man aged 40-50 years who had been exposed to COVID-19. The specimen was PBMCs or T cells enriched from blood (not recorded which). CDR3 DNA sequence: TGTGCCAGCAGGGGGGTCGGGAGGGCGGCTTTCTTT. This translates into CASRGVGRAAFF.